The clone carrying this T cell receptor (beta chain) was found a few times. The CDR3 contains 14 residues. The germline gives CDR1 MNHNY, CDR2 SVGAGI (reference sequence). Trimming took off 3 bases at V and 6 bases at J, with 14 bases between the two ends. This entry is derived from a study of early T cells in non-severe SARS-CoV-2 infection. At the level of the study: Unsorted whole-blood RNA was sequenced in bulk, leaving chains unpaired.

Attachment of unique molecular identifiers to individual cDNA molecules was performed. TCRdb independently ran MiXCR on the 5' RACE reads; one entry per CDR3 protein. The sample lists about 38,000 distinct CDR3 sequences; about 4.5% were seen once. Input material: whole blood. The TCR was taken from an adult who was a healthcare worker with PCR-confirmed SARS-CoV-2 infection or an uninfected control (not recorded which). V usage is TRBV6-6 and J usage is TRBJ1-2; no firm D call. CDR3 region: CASSYSSTRHGYTF. The CDR3 DNA reads TGTGCCAGCAGTTATTCTTCCACCCGACATGGCTACACCTTC.